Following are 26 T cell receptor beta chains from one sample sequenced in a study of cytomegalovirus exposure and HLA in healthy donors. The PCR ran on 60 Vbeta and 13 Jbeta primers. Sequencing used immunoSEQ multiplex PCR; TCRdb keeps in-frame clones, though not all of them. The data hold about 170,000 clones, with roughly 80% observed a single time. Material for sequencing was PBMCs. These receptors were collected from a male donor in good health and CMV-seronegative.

The CDR3 region is CASSLTPGQGYGYTF. The DNA for the CDR3 is TGTGCCAGCAGCTTAACCCCGGGACAGGGGTATGGCTACACCTTC. V is TRBV11-2 and J is TRBJ1-2, with 10 bases aligning to TRBD1. Germline CDR1 reads SGHAT; CDR2 reads FQNNGV. The CDR3 loop spans 15 amino acids. The V and J ends lost 2 bases and 5 bases, in that order; junction bases with no gene match: 5.

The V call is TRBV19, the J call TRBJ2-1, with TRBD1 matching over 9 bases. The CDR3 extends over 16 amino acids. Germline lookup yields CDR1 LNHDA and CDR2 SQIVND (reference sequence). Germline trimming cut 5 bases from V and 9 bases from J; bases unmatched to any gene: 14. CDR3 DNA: TGTGCCAGTAGTCCGGACAGGGGCACCGGTTGGAGTGAGCAGTTCTTC. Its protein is CASSPDRGTGWSEQFF.

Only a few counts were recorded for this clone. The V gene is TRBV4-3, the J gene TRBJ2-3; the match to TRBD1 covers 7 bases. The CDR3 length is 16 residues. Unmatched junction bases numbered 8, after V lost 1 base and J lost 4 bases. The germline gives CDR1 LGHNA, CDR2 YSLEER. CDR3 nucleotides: TGCGCCAGCAGCCAAGTTACAGGGGAATTAGCAGATACGCAGTATTTT. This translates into CASSQVTGELADTQYF.

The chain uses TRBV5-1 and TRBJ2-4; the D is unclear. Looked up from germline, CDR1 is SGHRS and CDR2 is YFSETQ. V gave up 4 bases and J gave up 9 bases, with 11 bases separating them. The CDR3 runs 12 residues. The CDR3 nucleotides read TGCGCCAGCAGCGCCACGGGTACCATTCAGTACTTC. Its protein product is CASSATGTIQYF.

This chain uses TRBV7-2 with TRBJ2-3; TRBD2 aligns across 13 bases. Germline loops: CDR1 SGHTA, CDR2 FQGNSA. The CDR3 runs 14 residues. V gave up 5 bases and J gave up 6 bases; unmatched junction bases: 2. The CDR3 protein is CASSTSGGADTQYF. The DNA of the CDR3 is TGTGCCAGCAGCACTAGCGGGGGGGCTGATACGCAGTATTTT.

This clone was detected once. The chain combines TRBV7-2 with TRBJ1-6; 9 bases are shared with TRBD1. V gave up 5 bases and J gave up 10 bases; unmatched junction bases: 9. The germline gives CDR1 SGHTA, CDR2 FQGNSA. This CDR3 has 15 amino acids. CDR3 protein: CASSTNRGQGSPLHF. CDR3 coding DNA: TGTGCCAGCAGCACTAACAGGGGGCAAGGATCACCCCTCCACTTT.

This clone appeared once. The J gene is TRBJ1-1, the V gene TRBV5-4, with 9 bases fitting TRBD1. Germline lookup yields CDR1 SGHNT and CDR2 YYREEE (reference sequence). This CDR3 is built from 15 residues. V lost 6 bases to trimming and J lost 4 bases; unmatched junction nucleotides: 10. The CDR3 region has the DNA TGTGCCAGCACCCGGGGGGGGACAGGGCGCACTGAAGCTTTCTTT. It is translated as CASTRGGTGRTEAFF.

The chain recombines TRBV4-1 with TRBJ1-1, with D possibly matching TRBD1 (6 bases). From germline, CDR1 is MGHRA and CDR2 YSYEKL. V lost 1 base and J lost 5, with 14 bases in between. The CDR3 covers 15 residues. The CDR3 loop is CASSQADLRGTEAFF. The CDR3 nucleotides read TGCGCCAGCAGCCAAGCGGACCTAAGGGGGACTGAAGCTTTCTTT.

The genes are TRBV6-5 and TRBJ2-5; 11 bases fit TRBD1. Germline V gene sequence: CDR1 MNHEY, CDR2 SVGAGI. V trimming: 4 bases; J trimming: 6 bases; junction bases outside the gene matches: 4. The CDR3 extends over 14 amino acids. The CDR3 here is CASSWTGGTKTQYF. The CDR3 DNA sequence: TGTGCCAGCAGTTGGACAGGGGGCACAAAGACCCAGTACTTC.

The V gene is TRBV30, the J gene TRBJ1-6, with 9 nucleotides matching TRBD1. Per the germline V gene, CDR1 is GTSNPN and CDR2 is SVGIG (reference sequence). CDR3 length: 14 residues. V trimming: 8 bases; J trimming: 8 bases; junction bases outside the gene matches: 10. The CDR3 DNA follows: TGTGCCGGGACACAGGGGGCTATGTATTCACCCCTCCACTTT. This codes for CAGTQGAMYSPLHF.

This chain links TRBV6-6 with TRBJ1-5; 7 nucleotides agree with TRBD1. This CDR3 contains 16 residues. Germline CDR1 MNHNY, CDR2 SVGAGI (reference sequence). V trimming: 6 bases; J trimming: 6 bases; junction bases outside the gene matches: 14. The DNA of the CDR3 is TGTGCCAGCAGCCACGAACTACAGGGGTTCGGTCAGCCCCAGCATTTT. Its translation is CASSHELQGFGQPQHF.

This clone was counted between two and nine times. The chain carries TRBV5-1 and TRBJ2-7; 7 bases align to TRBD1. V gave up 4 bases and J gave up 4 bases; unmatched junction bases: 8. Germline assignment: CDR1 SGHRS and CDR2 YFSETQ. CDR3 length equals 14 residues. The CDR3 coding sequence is TGCGCCAGCAGCCGACCGGGACAGAGATACGAGCAGTACTTC. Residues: CASSRPGQRYEQYF.

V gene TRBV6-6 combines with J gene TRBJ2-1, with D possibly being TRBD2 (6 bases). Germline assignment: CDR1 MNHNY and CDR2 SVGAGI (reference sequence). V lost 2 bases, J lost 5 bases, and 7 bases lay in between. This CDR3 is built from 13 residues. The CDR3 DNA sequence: TGTGCCAGCAGTTACCGACTAGACAATGAGCAGTTCTTC. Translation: CASSYRLDNEQFF.

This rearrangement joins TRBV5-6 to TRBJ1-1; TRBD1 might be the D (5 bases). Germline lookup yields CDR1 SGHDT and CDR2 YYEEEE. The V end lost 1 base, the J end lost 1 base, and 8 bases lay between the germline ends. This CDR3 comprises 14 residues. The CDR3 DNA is TGTGCCAGCAGCTTGTATCAGGGGAACACTGAAGCTTTCTTT. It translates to CASSLYQGNTEAFF.

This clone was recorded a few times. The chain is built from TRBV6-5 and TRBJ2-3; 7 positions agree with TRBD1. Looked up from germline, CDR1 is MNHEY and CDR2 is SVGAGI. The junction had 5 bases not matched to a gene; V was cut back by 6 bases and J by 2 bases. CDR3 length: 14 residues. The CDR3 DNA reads TGTGCCAGCAGCCGGGACAGAGCCACAGATACGCAGTATTTT. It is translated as CASSRDRATDTQYF.

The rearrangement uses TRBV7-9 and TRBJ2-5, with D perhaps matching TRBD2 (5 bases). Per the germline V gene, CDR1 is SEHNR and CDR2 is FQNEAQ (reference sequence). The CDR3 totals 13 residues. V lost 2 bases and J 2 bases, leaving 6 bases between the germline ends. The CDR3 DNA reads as TGTGCCAGCAGCTTACGCGGGCAAGAGACCCAGTACTTC. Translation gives CASSLRGQETQYF.

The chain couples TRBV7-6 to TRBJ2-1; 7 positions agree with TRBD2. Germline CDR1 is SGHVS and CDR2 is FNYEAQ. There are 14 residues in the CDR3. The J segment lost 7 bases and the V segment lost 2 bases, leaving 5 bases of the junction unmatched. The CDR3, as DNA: TGTGCCAGCAGCTTATTGGGGGGGTTGAATGAGCAGTTCTTC. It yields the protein CASSLLGGLNEQFF.

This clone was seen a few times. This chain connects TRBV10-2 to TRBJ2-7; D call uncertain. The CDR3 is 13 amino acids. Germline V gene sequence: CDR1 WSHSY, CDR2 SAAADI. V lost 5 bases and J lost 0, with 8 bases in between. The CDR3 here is CASSLTPSYEQYF. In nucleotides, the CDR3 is TGCGCCAGCAGTTTGACACCCTCCTACGAGCAGTACTTC.

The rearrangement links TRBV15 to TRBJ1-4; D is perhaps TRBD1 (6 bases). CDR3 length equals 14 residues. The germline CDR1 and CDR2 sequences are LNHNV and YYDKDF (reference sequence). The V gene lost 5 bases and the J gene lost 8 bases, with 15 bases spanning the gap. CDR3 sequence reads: CATSPRDIREKLFF. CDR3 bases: TGTGCCACCAGCCCCCGGGACATTCGGGAAAAACTGTTTTTT.

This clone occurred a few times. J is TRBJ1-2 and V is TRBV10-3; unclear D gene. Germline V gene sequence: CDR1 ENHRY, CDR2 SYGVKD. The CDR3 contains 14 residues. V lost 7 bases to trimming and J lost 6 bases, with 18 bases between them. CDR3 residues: CAITNGVVVNGYTF. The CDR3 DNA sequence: TGTGCCATCACAAACGGGGTGGTCGTCAATGGCTACACCTTC.

CDR3 loop: CASSLLGHSNTGELFF. The CDR3 nucleotides are TGCGCCAGCAGCTTGCTAGGCCACTCGAACACCGGGGAGCTGTTTTTT. V is TRBV5-1 and J is TRBJ2-2; D is undetermined. V gave up 1 base and J gave up 0 bases, with 10 bases separating them. The germline CDR1 and CDR2 sequences are SGHRS and YFSETQ. The CDR3 has 16 residues.

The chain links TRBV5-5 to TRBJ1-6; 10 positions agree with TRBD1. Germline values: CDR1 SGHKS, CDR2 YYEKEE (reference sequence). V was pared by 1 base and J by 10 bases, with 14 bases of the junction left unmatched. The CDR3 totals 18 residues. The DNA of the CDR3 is TGTGCCAGCAGCTTGACACCTTTTCGACAGGGGGCAAGGTCACCCCTCCACTTT. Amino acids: CASSLTPFRQGARSPLHF.

The CDR3 protein is CASSLGPAGRAQPQHF. The CDR3 DNA reads TGTGCCAGCAGCTTAGGGCCAGCGGGGAGGGCTCAGCCCCAGCATTTT. V is TRBV7-6 and J is TRBJ1-5; D gene ambiguous. CDR1 is SGHVS, CDR2 FNYEAQ, per germline. The CDR3 loop spans 16 amino acids. Trimming stripped 1 base from V and 6 bases from J, with 16 bases between.

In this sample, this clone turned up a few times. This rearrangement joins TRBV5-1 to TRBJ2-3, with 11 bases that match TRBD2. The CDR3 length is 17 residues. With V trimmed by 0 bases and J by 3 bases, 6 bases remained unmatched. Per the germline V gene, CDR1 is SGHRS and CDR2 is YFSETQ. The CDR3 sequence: CASSLDASGGLTDTQYF. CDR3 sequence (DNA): TGCGCCAGCAGCTTGGATGCTAGCGGGGGGCTGACAGATACGCAGTATTTT.

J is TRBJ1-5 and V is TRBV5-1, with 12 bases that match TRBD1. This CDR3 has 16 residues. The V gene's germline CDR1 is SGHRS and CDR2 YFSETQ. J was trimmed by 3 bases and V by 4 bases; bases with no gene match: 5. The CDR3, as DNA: TGCGCCAGCAGCAGTGGGACAGGGGGCTTCAATCAGCCCCAGCATTTT. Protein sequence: CASSSGTGGFNQPQHF.

This CDR3 reads CASSLDGRTYEQYF. CDR3 DNA: TGTGCCAGCAGCTTAGATGGCAGAACCTACGAGCAGTACTTC. The rearrangement joins TRBV7-2 to TRBJ2-7; D uncertain. Germline V gene data show CDR1 as SGHTA and CDR2 as FQGNSA. Deletions cut 1 base from V and 2 bases from J, with 9 bases between. The CDR3 extends over 14 amino acids.